This TCR beta chain is from a study of tumor-infiltrating lymphocytes in primary liver carcinoma. Co-extraction of RNA and DNA was performed on about 20-32 mg of unsorted bulk tissue. Starting from roughly 540 ng of total RNA, TCR beta cDNA was produced with a primer in the constant region. Each TCR beta library was derived from three nested multiplex PCR rounds that employed slightly modified ARM-PCR. TRBV1-TRBV30 forward primers and a C-beta reverse primer were used in the first two PCR rounds, which each ran for approximately 11 cycles. TCRdb re-called the multiplex PCR reads through MiXCR, storing one row per CDR3 protein. The data show under 130,000 distinct CDR3 sequences, with around 80% seen just once and about 20% held by the top ten. The CDR3 consists of 18 residues. Germline V gene data show CDR1 as SGHAT and CDR2 as FQNNGV. With respect to this clonotype: A junction boundary mismatches the germline segment, possibly from a read error.

This sequence was found in a man in his forties or fifties with primary liver carcinoma and hepatitis B virus infection. The rearrangement joins TRBV11-2 to TRBJ2-5; the D gene could be TRBD1 or TRBD2 (5 bases each). The sequenced sample was liver tumor tissue from sampling region 3. Subset noted: tumor region T3, left-lateral pole. DNA for the CDR3: TGTGCCAGCAGCCCTAGCTCAATCCAGGGTACTGGGCTGGAGACCAAGTACTTT. Protein: CASSPSSIQGTGLETKYF.